The TCR beta chain under discussion was sequenced for a study of T cells after somatic rescue of genetic block. Sequencing was performed with immunoSEQ multiplex PCR; in TCRdb, only in-frame clones are kept and a portion is missing. The sample contains 45,000 to 70,000 clones, approximately 96% of which appear only once. CDR1 and CDR2 (germline): MNHEY, SVGAGI. This CDR3 is built from 14 residues. V lost 6 bases, J lost 1 base, and 4 bases stayed unmatched. The chain links TRBV6-5 to TRBJ2-3, with 7 bases aligning to TRBD2. The sample consisted of peripheral blood mononuclear cells (PBMCs). The source is a child younger than two. CDR3 sequence reads: CASRILAGTDTQYF. CDR3 nucleotide sequence: TGTGCCAGCAGAATCCTAGCGGGCACAGATACGCAGTATTTT.